A selection of T cell receptor beta chains follows, all from one sample in a study of shared clonotypes between healthy human individuals. The method was immunoSEQ multiplex PCR; TCRdb's version includes in-frame clones alone and lacks a portion of them. Altogether about 1,800,000 clones are present, about 95% being singletons, with the ten largest covering roughly 1.2%. The sample taken for sequencing was naive CD8+ T cells sorted from blood. These receptors were collected from a man in his late teens or twenties in good health. The CDR3 runs from the conserved cysteine through the conserved F or W. Fields, in order: J gene, clone size, D gene, CDR3 length, V gene, CDR3 DNA, CDR3 protein. D genes are given only for firm matches. Expanded clones get a size class; other rows say once, few or many, or leave the size out.

j_gene: TRBJ2-1
abundance: -
d_gene: -
len: 14
v_gene: TRBV6-6
CDR3nt: TGTGCCAGCAGTCTTCAAGACAACTACAATGAGCAGTTCTTC
CDR3aa: CASSLQDNYNEQFF

j_gene: TRBJ2-7
abundance: -
d_gene: TRBD1
len: 15
v_gene: TRBV5-1
CDR3nt: TGCGCCAGCAGCTTCGAGGCAGGGGGTTCCTACGAGCAGTACTTC
CDR3aa: CASSFEAGGSYEQYF

j_gene: TRBJ1-3
abundance: -
d_gene: -
len: 14
v_gene: TRBV5-4
CDR3nt: TGTGCCAGCAGCTTGGGGGACCTTGGAAACACCATATATTTT
CDR3aa: CASSLGDLGNTIYF

j_gene: TRBJ1-1
abundance: -
d_gene: -
len: 13
v_gene: TRBV15
CDR3nt: TGTGCCACCAGCAGAGTCACGGACAAGACGGCTTTCTTT
CDR3aa: CATSRVTDKTAFF

j_gene: TRBJ1-2
abundance: -
d_gene: TRBD1
len: 15
v_gene: TRBV28
CDR3nt: TGTGCCAGCAGCTCCGACAGGGGAATAGGTGATGGCTACACCTTC
CDR3aa: CASSSDRGIGDGYTF

j_gene: TRBJ1-1
abundance: -
d_gene: -
len: 15
v_gene: TRBV28
CDR3nt: TGTGCCAGCAGCCCTAACGGAGAGCGGACCACTGAAGCTTTCTTT
CDR3aa: CASSPNGERTTEAFF

j_gene: TRBJ2-1
abundance: -
d_gene: TRBD2
len: 17
v_gene: TRBV4-3
CDR3nt: TGCGCCAGCAGCCAAGATCAAAGCGGGAGGGGTCATGATGAGCAGTTCTTC
CDR3aa: CASSQDQSGRGHDEQFF

j_gene: TRBJ1-2
abundance: -
d_gene: -
len: 16
v_gene: TRBV7-9
CDR3nt: TGTGCCAGCAGCTTAGCCCCGGGCAGGGTGGGCTATGGCTACACCTTC
CDR3aa: CASSLAPGRVGYGYTF

j_gene: TRBJ1-1
abundance: -
d_gene: -
len: 14
v_gene: TRBV27
CDR3nt: TGTGCCAGCAGTCTTCGACAGCCCAACACTGAAGCTTTCTTT
CDR3aa: CASSLRQPNTEAFF

j_gene: TRBJ2-2
abundance: -
d_gene: TRBD2
len: 19
v_gene: TRBV11-2
CDR3nt: TGTGCCAGCAGCCCCCACATGGGACTAGCGGGGGGACACACCGGGGAGCTGTTTTTT
CDR3aa: CASSPHMGLAGGHTGELFF

j_gene: TRBJ2-3
abundance: -
d_gene: TRBD2
len: 17
v_gene: TRBV11-2
CDR3nt: TGTGCCAGCAGCCCAGGGAGGGGAGGTGAGAGCACAGATACGCAGTATTTT
CDR3aa: CASSPGRGGESTDTQYF

j_gene: TRBJ2-1
abundance: -
d_gene: -
len: 16
v_gene: TRBV6-5
CDR3nt: TGTGCCAGCAGTTACGGGACCGATAGCTCCTACAATGAGCAGTTCTTC
CDR3aa: CASSYGTDSSYNEQFF

j_gene: TRBJ2-7
abundance: -
d_gene: TRBD2
len: 14
v_gene: TRBV27
CDR3nt: TGTGCCAGCAGTGATAGCGGGAGGGCCCACGAGCAGTACTTC
CDR3aa: CASSDSGRAHEQYF

j_gene: TRBJ2-3
abundance: once
d_gene: -
len: 13
v_gene: TRBV4-3
CDR3nt: TGCGCCAGCAGCCAAGGAGGTTCGGATACGCAGTATTTT
CDR3aa: CASSQGGSDTQYF

j_gene: TRBJ1-4
abundance: -
d_gene: -
len: 15
v_gene: TRBV9
CDR3nt: TGTGCCAGCAGCCCCGATGAGGGTCCTAATGAAAAACTGTTTTTT
CDR3aa: CASSPDEGPNEKLFF

j_gene: TRBJ1-3
abundance: once
d_gene: -
len: 17
v_gene: TRBV7-9
CDR3nt: TGTGCCAGCAGCATTCCGTGGGGGGAGATTACGGGAAACACCATATATTTT
CDR3aa: CASSIPWGEITGNTIYF

j_gene: TRBJ1-1
abundance: -
d_gene: TRBD1
len: 15
v_gene: TRBV19
CDR3nt: TGTGCCAGTAGTCTCGGACAGGGGGCGAGAACTGAAGCTTTCTTT
CDR3aa: CASSLGQGARTEAFF

j_gene: TRBJ2-7
abundance: -
d_gene: -
len: 12
v_gene: TRBV7-3
CDR3nt: TGTGCCAGCAGCCCCAAGACGGACGAGCAGTACTTC
CDR3aa: CASSPKTDEQYF

j_gene: TRBJ2-7
abundance: -
d_gene: -
len: 15
v_gene: TRBV5-6
CDR3nt: TGTGCCAGCAGCTTGGAGGAAGGGGCCTACCTCGAGCAGTACTTC
CDR3aa: CASSLEEGAYLEQYF

j_gene: TRBJ2-3
abundance: -
d_gene: -
len: 16
v_gene: TRBV9
CDR3nt: TGTGCCAGCAGCGATGCAGCAGGAGACCTCACAGATACGCAGTATTTT
CDR3aa: CASSDAAGDLTDTQYF

j_gene: TRBJ1-1
abundance: -
d_gene: TRBD1
len: 15
v_gene: TRBV13
CDR3nt: TGTGCCAGCAGCGGGCGGACAGGATCGGACACTGAAGCTTTCTTT
CDR3aa: CASSGRTGSDTEAFF

j_gene: TRBJ2-7
abundance: -
d_gene: -
len: 14
v_gene: TRBV19
CDR3nt: TGTGCCAGTAGTGCCGGGATGGGCTCCTACGAGCAGTACTTC
CDR3aa: CASSAGMGSYEQYF

j_gene: TRBJ2-7
abundance: -
d_gene: -
len: 11
v_gene: TRBV25-1
CDR3nt: TGTGCCAGCAGTGTTCTATCGGAGCAGTACTTC
CDR3aa: CASSVLSEQYF

j_gene: TRBJ1-1
abundance: once
d_gene: -
len: 14
v_gene: TRBV29-1
CDR3nt: TGCAGCGTTGAAGATGTGGCGGGATGGACTGAAGCTTTCTTT
CDR3aa: CSVEDVAGWTEAFF

j_gene: TRBJ1-2
abundance: -
d_gene: -
len: 15
v_gene: TRBV29-1
CDR3nt: TGCAGCGTTGAAGGCTCGGGTTTCCTCGACTATGGCTACACCTTC
CDR3aa: CSVEGSGFLDYGYTF

j_gene: TRBJ2-3
abundance: -
d_gene: -
len: 13
v_gene: TRBV12-5
CDR3nt: TGTGCTAGTGGTTTGGAATCGGCAGATACGCAGTATTTT
CDR3aa: CASGLESADTQYF

j_gene: TRBJ1-1
abundance: -
d_gene: -
len: 15
v_gene: TRBV4-3
CDR3nt: TGCGCCAGCAGCCAACCTAACCAGGGCCGAGCTGAAGCTTTCTTT
CDR3aa: CASSQPNQGRAEAFF

j_gene: TRBJ2-7
abundance: -
d_gene: -
len: 13
v_gene: TRBV4-3
CDR3nt: TGCGCCAGCAGCCCCCGGGGAGGCTACGAGCAGTACTTC
CDR3aa: CASSPRGGYEQYF

j_gene: TRBJ2-7
abundance: -
d_gene: -
len: 17
v_gene: TRBV2
CDR3nt: TGTGCCAGCAGTGAAGAGGGAGAGGAGCGGCCTACCTACGAGCAGTACTTC
CDR3aa: CASSEEGEERPTYEQYF

j_gene: TRBJ2-5
abundance: -
d_gene: -
len: 13
v_gene: TRBV28
CDR3nt: TGTGCCAGCAGTTTACCTGCCCAAGAGACCCAGTACTTC
CDR3aa: CASSLPAQETQYF

j_gene: TRBJ1-2
abundance: once
d_gene: -
len: 16
v_gene: TRBV7-9
CDR3nt: TGTGCCAGCAGCCCGCTGAAAGGGGTTCCTAACTATGGCTACACCTTC
CDR3aa: CASSPLKGVPNYGYTF

j_gene: TRBJ1-2
abundance: -
d_gene: TRBD1
len: 17
v_gene: TRBV10-3
CDR3nt: TGTGCCATCAGGGCGCCTGGACAGGGGGTACCTCATGATGGCTACACCTTC
CDR3aa: CAIRAPGQGVPHDGYTF

j_gene: TRBJ2-3
abundance: once
d_gene: TRBD2
len: 16
v_gene: TRBV2
CDR3nt: TGTGCCAGCATCATCGGACTAGCGGCAGCTACAGATACGCAGTATTTT
CDR3aa: CASIIGLAAATDTQYF

j_gene: TRBJ2-5
abundance: -
d_gene: -
len: 13
v_gene: TRBV4-1
CDR3nt: TGCGCCAGCAGCCAAGATTATACTGAGACCCAGTACTTC
CDR3aa: CASSQDYTETQYF

j_gene: TRBJ2-7
abundance: -
d_gene: TRBD2
len: 15
v_gene: TRBV5-5
CDR3nt: TGTGCCAGCAGCCCGGGACTAGCGGACTTGGGGGAGCAGTACTTC
CDR3aa: CASSPGLADLGEQYF

j_gene: TRBJ2-7
abundance: -
d_gene: -
len: 14
v_gene: TRBV7-9
CDR3nt: TGTGCCAGCAGCCCTGCGGAGACAGTCTACGAGCAGTACTTC
CDR3aa: CASSPAETVYEQYF

j_gene: TRBJ2-3
abundance: once
d_gene: TRBD2
len: 16
v_gene: TRBV15
CDR3nt: TGTGCCACCAGCGGTAGCGGGGGGGCTTACACAGATACGCAGTATTTT
CDR3aa: CATSGSGGAYTDTQYF

j_gene: TRBJ1-5
abundance: -
d_gene: TRBD1
len: 18
v_gene: TRBV14
CDR3nt: TGTGCCAGCAGCCCAGGGACAGGTCCAACTGCTAGCAATCAGCCCCAGCATTTT
CDR3aa: CASSPGTGPTASNQPQHF